This entry describes one T cell receptor beta chain. Its antigen is as yet unknown. V was cut by 5 bases and J by 4 bases, with 21 bases left in between. This CDR3 has 16 amino acids. CDR1 and CDR2 (germline): SGHTA, FQGNSA. This specimen belongs to a study of blood T cells in healthy people across ages. In the study overall: About one barcoded beta molecule per two T cells came from capture by template switching.

Findings and caveats of the study: Long-lived and aged donors differed, with more naive CD4+ cells and higher diversity in the long-lived.

Primed by a sample-barcoded 5' primer and a J-beta primer mix, a second PCR proceeded for about 6 to 12 cycles. Carrying 12 random nucleotides, a template-switch adaptor labeled each individual cDNA molecule. MiXCR, applied by TCRdb to the 5' RACE reads, yields one record per CDR3 protein. The sample yields roughly 800,000 distinct CDR3 sequences, 58% seen once. The chain couples TRBV7-2 to TRBJ2-7, with D possibly being TRBD2 (6 bases). The specimen sequenced was blood. The TCR comes from a young man in good health. In nucleotides, the CDR3 is TGTGCCAGCAGCAAGTTACCGGGACTCCAAATTTACGAGCAGTACTTC. Encoded protein: CASSKLPGLQIYEQYF.